The 8 T cell receptor beta chains below come from one sample, sequenced in a study of blood T cell repertoires in COVID-19. The protocol was immunoSEQ multiplex PCR, while the TCRdb copy is restricted to in-frame clones and leaves out a portion. The sample records approximately 300,000 clones, around 88% being singletons. The sequenced material came from peripheral blood. All receptors come from a man aged 40-49 years with acute or convalescent COVID-19.

This clone was detected only a few times. The chain carries TRBV7-9 and TRBJ1-1; unclear D gene. The germline V gene has CDR1 SEHNR and CDR2 FQNEAQ (reference sequence). The CDR3 is 15 amino acids. V gave up 3 bases and J gave up 4 bases, with 15 bases separating them. Here the CDR3 DNA reads TGTGCCAGCAGCTTGGTCTACGAGGGTTCCACTGAAGCTTTCTTT. Protein: CASSLVYEGSTEAFF.

The J gene is TRBJ1-6, the V gene TRBV30; perhaps TRBD1 as D (5 bases). Between the trimmed V and J ends, which lost 4 bases and 7 bases, there was a span of 17 bases. CDR3 size: 15 residues. Germline-derived CDR1 and CDR2 are GTSNPN and SVGIG (reference sequence). In DNA form, the CDR3 reads TGTGCCTGGACTAGGGAGGGGATGGGGAATTCACCCCTCCACTTT. This encodes CAWTREGMGNSPLHF. The full variable domain, completed using reference TRBV30 and TRBJ1-6, is SQTIHQWPATLVQPVGSPLSLECTVEGTSNPNLYWYRQAAGRGLQLLFYSVGIGQISSEVPQNLSASRPQDRQFILSSKKLLLSDSGFYLCAWTREGMGNSPLHFGNGTRLTVT.

This chain joins TRBV5-6 and TRBJ1-1, with TRBD1 as a possible D gene (6 bases). V gave up 7 bases and J gave up 5 bases, with 18 bases separating them. The V gene's germline CDR1 is SGHDT and CDR2 YYEEEE. CDR3 size: 14 residues. CDR3 protein: CASGQRGGDTEAFF. CDR3 in DNA: TGTGCCAGCGGCCAGAGAGGGGGTGATACTGAAGCTTTCTTT.

The V call is TRBV11-2, the J call TRBJ2-7; D might be TRBD2 (6 bases). With 5 bases removed from V and 4 bases from J, the gap between germline ends came to 18 bases. Germline assignment: CDR1 SGHAT and CDR2 FQNNGV. CDR3 length: 15 amino acids. CDR3 in amino acids: CASSRGGQGFYEQYF. The CDR3, as DNA: TGTGCCAGCAGCCGGGGAGGCCAAGGATTTTACGAGCAGTACTTC.

The chain combines TRBV5-1 with TRBJ2-4, with a tentative D call TRBD2 (6 bases). Per the germline V gene, CDR1 is SGHRS and CDR2 is YFSETQ. Between the trimmed V and J ends, which lost 2 bases and 3 bases, there was a span of 18 bases. This CDR3 contains 17 residues. The CDR3 loop reads CASSFNSGGNYKNIQYF. CDR3 DNA: TGCGCCAGCAGCTTTAATAGTGGGGGGAACTACAAAAACATTCAGTACTTC.

The rearrangement uses TRBV27 and TRBJ2-3; TRBD2 matches 9 bases. The junction had 16 bases not matched to a gene; V was cut back by 1 base and J by 5 bases. The CDR3 length is 19 residues. Germline V gives CDR1 MNHEY, CDR2 SMNVEV (reference sequence). For the CDR3, the DNA is TGTGCCAGCAGTTTATACCATACCCTAGCGGGGCCCATCGGAGATACGCAGTATTTT. Its protein is CASSLYHTLAGPIGDTQYF.

The gene calls are TRBV9 and TRBJ1-4; D is unresolved. The CDR3 covers 17 residues. In germline, CDR1 is SGDLS, CDR2 YYNGEE. Deletions cut 6 bases from V and 3 bases from J, with 21 bases between. The CDR3 loop is CASTPGRWTGSNEKLFF. For the CDR3, the DNA is TGTGCCAGCACCCCGGGCAGGTGGACTGGGTCTAATGAAAAACTGTTTTTT. Together with reference TRBV9 and TRBJ1-4, the CDR3 gives the full variable domain: DSGVTQTPKHLITATGQRVTLRCSPRSGDLSVYWYQQSLDQGLQFLIQYYNGEERAKGNILERFSAQQFPDLHSELNLSSLELGDSALYFCASTPGRWTGSNEKLFFGSGTQLSVL.

The chain uses TRBV12-5 and TRBJ1-5; D possibly corresponds to TRBD1 (6 bases). This CDR3 is 19 amino acids long. Trimming took 0 bases from V and 1 from J, leaving 19 bases between them. The germline V gene encodes CDR1 LGHNT and CDR2 FRNRAP. CDR3 region: CASGLVLENRVESNQPQHF. Here the CDR3 DNA reads TGTGCTAGTGGTTTGGTACTGGAGAACAGGGTGGAGAGCAATCAGCCCCAGCATTTT.